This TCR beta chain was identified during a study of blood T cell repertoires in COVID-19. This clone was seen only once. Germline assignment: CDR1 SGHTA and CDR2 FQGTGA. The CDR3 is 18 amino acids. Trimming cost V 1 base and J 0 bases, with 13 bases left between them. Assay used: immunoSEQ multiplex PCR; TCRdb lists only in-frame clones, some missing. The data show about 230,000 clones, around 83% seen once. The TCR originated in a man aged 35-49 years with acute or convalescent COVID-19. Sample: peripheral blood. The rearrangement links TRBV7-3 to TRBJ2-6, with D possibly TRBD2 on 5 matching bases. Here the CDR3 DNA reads TGTGCCAGCAGCTTAATAGGAGGTGTAAGCTCTGGGGCCAACGTCCTGACTTTC. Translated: CASSLIGGVSSGANVLTF.